This T cell receptor (beta chain) was profiled in a study of blood T cell repertoires in COVID-19. The germline CDR1 and CDR2 sequences are SNHLY and FYNNEI. This CDR3 is 15 amino acids long. The V segment lost 4 bases and the J segment 6 bases; nucleotides outside the gene matches: 8. Clinical history reported by participants formed the basis on which cohorts were assigned. Profiled with immunoSEQ multiplex PCR; TCRdb holds only in-frame clones, not every one. The table includes approximately 250,000 clones, around 90% detected once. Specimen: PBMCs or T cells enriched from blood (not recorded which). This receptor was taken from a woman under 40 with acute COVID-19. The genes are TRBV2 and TRBJ1-4; 7 positions match TRBD1. CDR3 coding DNA: TGTGCCAGCAGTGGGCCGGGACAGCCAGATGAAAAACTGTTTTTT. This translates into CASSGPGQPDEKLFF.